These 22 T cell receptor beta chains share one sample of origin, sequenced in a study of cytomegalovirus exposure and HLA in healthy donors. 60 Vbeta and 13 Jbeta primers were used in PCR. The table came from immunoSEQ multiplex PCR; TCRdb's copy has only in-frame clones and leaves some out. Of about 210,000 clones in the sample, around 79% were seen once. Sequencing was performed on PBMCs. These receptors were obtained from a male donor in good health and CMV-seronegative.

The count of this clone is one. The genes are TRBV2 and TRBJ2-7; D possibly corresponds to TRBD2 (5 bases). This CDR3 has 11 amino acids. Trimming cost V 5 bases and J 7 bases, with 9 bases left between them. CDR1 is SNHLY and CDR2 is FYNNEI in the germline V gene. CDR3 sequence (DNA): TGTGCCAGCAGTACCCCGGGAGAGCAGTACTTC. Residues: CASSTPGEQYF.

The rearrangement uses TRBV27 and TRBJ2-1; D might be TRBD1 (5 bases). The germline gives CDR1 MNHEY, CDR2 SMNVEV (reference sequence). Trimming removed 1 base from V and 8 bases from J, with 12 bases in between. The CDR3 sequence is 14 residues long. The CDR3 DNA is TGTGCCAGCAGTTTATTCGCAGGGATGGATGAGCAGTTCTTC. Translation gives CASSLFAGMDEQFF.

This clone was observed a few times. CDR3 protein: CAWSRQRANYGYTF. CDR3 DNA: TGTGCCTGGAGTCGACAGAGAGCTAACTATGGCTACACCTTC. V and J are TRBV30 and TRBJ1-2, with a weak D call TRBD1 (5 bases). V was pared by 2 bases and J by 0 bases, with 10 bases between. Germline CDR1 GTSNPN, CDR2 SVGIG (reference sequence). The CDR3 loop spans 14 amino acids.

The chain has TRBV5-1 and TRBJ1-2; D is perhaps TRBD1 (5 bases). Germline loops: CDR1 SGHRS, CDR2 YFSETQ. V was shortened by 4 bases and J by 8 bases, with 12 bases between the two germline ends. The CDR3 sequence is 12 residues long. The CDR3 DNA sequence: TGCGCCAGCAGCCAGGGCCCAGACGGCTACACCTTC. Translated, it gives CASSQGPDGYTF.

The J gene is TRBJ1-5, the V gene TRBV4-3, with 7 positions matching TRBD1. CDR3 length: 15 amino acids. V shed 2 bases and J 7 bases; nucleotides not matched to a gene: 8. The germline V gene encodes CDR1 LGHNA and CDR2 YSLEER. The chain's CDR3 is CASSQQRQGGQPQHF. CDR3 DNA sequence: TGCGCCAGCAGCCAACAACGACAGGGAGGACAGCCCCAGCATTTT.

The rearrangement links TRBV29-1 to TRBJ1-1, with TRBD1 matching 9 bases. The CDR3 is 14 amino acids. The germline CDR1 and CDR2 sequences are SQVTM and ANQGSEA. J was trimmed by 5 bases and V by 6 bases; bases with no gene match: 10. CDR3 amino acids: CSVARGQGGTEAFF. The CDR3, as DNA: TGCAGCGTCGCCAGGGGACAGGGAGGGACTGAAGCTTTCTTT.

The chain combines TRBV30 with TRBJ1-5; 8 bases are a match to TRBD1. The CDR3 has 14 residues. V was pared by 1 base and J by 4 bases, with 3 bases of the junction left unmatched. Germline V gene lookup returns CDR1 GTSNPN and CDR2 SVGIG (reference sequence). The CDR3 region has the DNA TGTGCCTGGAGTGCCGGGACAGGTAATCAGCCCCAGCATTTT. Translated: CAWSAGTGNQPQHF.

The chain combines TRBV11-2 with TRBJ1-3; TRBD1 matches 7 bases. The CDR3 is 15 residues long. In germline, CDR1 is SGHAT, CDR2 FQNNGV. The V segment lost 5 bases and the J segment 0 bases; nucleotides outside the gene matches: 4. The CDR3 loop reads CASSLTGSSGNTIYF. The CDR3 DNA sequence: TGTGCCAGCAGCCTGACAGGGTCCTCTGGAAACACCATATATTTT.

CDR3 sequence reads: CAWSVAYTGELFF. Written as DNA, the CDR3 is TGTGCCTGGAGTGTAGCTTACACCGGGGAGCTGTTTTTT. The gene calls are TRBV30 and TRBJ2-2; D unresolved. The length of the CDR3 is 13 residues. The germline V and J ends were trimmed by 0 bases and 3 bases, with 5 bases remaining between them. From germline, CDR1 is GTSNPN and CDR2 SVGIG (reference sequence).

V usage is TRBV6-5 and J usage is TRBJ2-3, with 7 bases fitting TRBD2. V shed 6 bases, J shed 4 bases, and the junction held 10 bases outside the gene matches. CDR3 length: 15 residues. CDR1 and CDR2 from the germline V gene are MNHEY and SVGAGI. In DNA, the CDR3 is TGTGCCAGCAGATTAAGACTAGCCCTTTCAGATACGCAGTATTTT. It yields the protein CASRLRLALSDTQYF.

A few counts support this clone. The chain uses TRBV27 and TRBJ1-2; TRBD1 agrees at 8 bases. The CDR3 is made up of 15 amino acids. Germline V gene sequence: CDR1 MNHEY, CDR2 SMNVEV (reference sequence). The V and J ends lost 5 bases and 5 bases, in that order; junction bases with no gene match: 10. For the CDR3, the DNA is TGTGCCAGCAGTCCCCCAGGACAGGGATGGTATGGCTACACCTTC. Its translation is CASSPPGQGWYGYTF.

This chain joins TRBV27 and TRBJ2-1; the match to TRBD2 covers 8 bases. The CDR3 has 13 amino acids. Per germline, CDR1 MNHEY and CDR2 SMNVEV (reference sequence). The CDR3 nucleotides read TGTGCGTGCGGACTAGCTATTCGAAATGAGCAGTTCTTC. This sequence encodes CACGLAIRNEQFF.

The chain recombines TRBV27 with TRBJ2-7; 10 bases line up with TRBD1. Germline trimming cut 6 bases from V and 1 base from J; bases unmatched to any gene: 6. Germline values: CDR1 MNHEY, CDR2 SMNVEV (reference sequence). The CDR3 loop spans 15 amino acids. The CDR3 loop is CASSLGTGESYEQYF. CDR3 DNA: TGTGCCAGCAGCTTAGGGACAGGGGAATCCTACGAGCAGTACTTC.

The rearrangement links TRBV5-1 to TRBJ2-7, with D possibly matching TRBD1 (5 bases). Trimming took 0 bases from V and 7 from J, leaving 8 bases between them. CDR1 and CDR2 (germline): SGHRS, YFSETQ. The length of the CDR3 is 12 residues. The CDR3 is CASSLEGREQYF. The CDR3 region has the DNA TGCGCCAGCAGCTTGGAGGGGCGGGAGCAGTACTTC.

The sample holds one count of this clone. CDR3 residues: CASSLKGNGELFF. The CDR3, as DNA: TGCGCCAGCAGCTTGAAGGGGAACGGGGAGCTGTTTTTT. V and J are TRBV5-1 and TRBJ2-2; D perhaps matches TRBD1 (5 bases). Trimming stripped 1 base from V and 7 bases from J, with 8 bases between. The CDR3 length is 13 residues. CDR1 SGHRS and CDR2 YFSETQ come from the germline V gene.

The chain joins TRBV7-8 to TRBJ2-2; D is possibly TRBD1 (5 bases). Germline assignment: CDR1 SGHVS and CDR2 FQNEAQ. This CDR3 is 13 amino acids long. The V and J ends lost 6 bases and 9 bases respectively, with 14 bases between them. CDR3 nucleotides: TGTGCCAGCAGATATAGGGGTTTCCGGGAGCTGTTTTTT. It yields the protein CASRYRGFRELFF. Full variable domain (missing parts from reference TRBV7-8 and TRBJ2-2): GAGVSQSPRYKVAKRGQDVALRCDPISGHVSLFWYQQALGQGPEFLTYFQNEAQLDKSGLPSDRFFAERPEGSVSTLKIQRTQQEDSAVYLCASRYRGFRELFFGEGSRLTVL.

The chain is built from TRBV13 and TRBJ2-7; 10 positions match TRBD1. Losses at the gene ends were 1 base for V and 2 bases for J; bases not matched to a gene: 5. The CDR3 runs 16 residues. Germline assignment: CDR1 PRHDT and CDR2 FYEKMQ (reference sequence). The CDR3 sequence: CASSLAGQGVTYEQYF. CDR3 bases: TGTGCCAGCAGCTTAGCCGGACAGGGGGTAACCTACGAGCAGTACTTC.

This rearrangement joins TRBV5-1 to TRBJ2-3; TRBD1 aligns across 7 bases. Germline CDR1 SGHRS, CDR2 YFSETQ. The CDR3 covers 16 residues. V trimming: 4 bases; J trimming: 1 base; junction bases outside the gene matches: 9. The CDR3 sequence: CASSDRVLSRTDTQYF. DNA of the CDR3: TGCGCCAGCAGCGACAGGGTACTTTCCCGCACAGATACGCAGTATTTT.

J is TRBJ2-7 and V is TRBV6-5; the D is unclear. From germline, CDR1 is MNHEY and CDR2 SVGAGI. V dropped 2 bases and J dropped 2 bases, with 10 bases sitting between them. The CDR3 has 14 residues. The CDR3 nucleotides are TGTGCCAGCAGTTACGGTAGCCGCGCCTACGAGCAGTACTTC. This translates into CASSYGSRAYEQYF.

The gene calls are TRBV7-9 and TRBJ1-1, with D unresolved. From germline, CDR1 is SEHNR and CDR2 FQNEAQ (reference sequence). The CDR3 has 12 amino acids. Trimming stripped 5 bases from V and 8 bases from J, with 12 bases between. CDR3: CASSTSRWEAFF. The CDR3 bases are TGTGCCAGCAGCACCAGTCGTTGGGAAGCTTTCTTT.

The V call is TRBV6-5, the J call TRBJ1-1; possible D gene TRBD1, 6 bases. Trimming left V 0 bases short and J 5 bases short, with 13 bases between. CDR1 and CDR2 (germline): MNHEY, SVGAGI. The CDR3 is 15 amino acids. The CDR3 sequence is CASSYSVQGGTEAFF. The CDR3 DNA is TGTGCCAGCAGTTACTCAGTACAGGGCGGAACTGAAGCTTTCTTT.

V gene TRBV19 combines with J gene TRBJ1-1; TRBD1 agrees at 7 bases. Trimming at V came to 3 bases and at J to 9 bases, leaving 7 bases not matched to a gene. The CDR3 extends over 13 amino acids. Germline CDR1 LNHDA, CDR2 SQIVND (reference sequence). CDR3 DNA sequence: TGTGCCAGTAGTATCCCTCCGGGACAGAAAGCTTTCTTT. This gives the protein CASSIPPGQKAFF. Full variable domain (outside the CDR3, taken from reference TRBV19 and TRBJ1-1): DGGITQSPKYLFRKEGQNVTLSCEQNLNHDAMYWYRQDPGQGLRLIYYSQIVNDFQKGDIAEGYSVSREKKESFPLTVTSAQKNPTAFYLCASSIPPGQKAFFGQGTRLTVV.